The T cell receptor (beta chain) described here comes from a study of control samples from healthy donors and cancer patients. This CDR3 has 14 amino acids. The V gene's germline CDR1 is MNHEY and CDR2 SVGAGI. Deletions cut 6 bases from V and 4 bases from J, with 13 bases between. The repertoire was sequenced with immunoSEQ multiplex PCR; TCRdb's copy has only in-frame clones and lacks some. The table lists about 82,000 clones, about 93% of them singletons. This chain connects TRBV6-5 to TRBJ2-1; D possibly corresponds to TRBD1 (6 bases). The TCR originated in a woman under 30 in good health. Source material: blood. The CDR3 is CASRAGVVYNEQFF. The CDR3 DNA reads TGTGCCAGCAGAGCAGGGGTGGTTTACAATGAGCAGTTCTTC.